The next 14 T cell receptor beta chains were all read from a single sample in a study of blood T cell repertoires in COVID-19. Profiling relied on immunoSEQ multiplex PCR, and the TCRdb table lists in-frame clones only, not all of them. The data contain more than 85,000 clones, 65% to 80% of them singletons. The sample comprised peripheral blood. The receptors shown here come from a woman aged 70 to 79 with acute or convalescent COVID-19.

This clone has more than one count but fewer than ten. The CDR3 loop is CASSLLTSNQPQHF. For the CDR3, the DNA is TGTGCCAGCAGCTTACTAACGAGCAATCAGCCCCAGCATTTT. The genes are TRBV7-8 and TRBJ1-5; D is undetermined. The V end was cut by 2 bases, the J end by 1 base, with 6 bases between. The length of the CDR3 is 14 residues. The germline V gene has CDR1 SGHVS and CDR2 FQNEAQ.

The chain employs TRBV28 and TRBJ2-1; a weak D match, TRBD1 (6 bases). Germline V gene lookup returns CDR1 MDHEN and CDR2 SYDVKM. Between the trimmed V and J ends, which lost 11 bases and 3 bases, there was a span of 20 bases. The CDR3 runs 15 residues. Written as DNA, the CDR3 is TGTGCCGCGATAAACCAGGGACAAAGCTACAATGAGCAGTTCTTC. Protein sequence: CAAINQGQSYNEQFF.

The rearrangement links TRBV6-5 to TRBJ1-5; D gene unclear. CDR3 length: 14 residues. Trimming removed 2 bases from V and 7 bases from J, with 12 bases in between. The germline V gene has CDR1 MNHEY and CDR2 SVGAGI. CDR3 sequence (DNA): TGTGCCAGCAGTTACGGGAAGGGCGGGCAGCCCCAGCATTTT. Translating it yields CASSYGKGGQPQHF.

This chain links TRBV5-5 with TRBJ1-4, with D tentatively TRBD1 (6 bases). The V gene's germline CDR1 is SGHKS and CDR2 YYEKEE (reference sequence). Trimming stripped 4 bases from V and 7 bases from J, with 17 bases between. CDR3 length: 15 residues. This CDR3 reads CASSREQGRAEKLFF. Here the CDR3 DNA reads TGTGCCAGCAGCCGGGAACAGGGTAGGGCTGAAAAACTGTTTTTT.

This CDR3 reads CASCTGTEAFF. The CDR3 region has the DNA TGTGCCAGTTGTACTGGCACTGAAGCTTTCTTT. The chain has TRBV12-3 or TRBV12-4 and TRBJ1-1; D is unclear. The CDR3 has 11 residues. Trimming took 9 bases from V and 4 from J, leaving 9 bases between them.

The J gene is TRBJ1-5, the V gene TRBV3-1 (or the pseudogene TRBV3-2), with D perhaps TRBD1 (6 bases). The germline gives CDR1 LGHDT, CDR2 YNNKEL (reference sequence). The CDR3 length is 16 residues. Trimming shortened V by 5 bases and J by 3 bases, and 17 bases separated the two germline ends. The CDR3 here is CASSAQGPGHNQPQHF. The CDR3 coding sequence is TGTGCCAGCAGCGCCCAGGGGCCAGGGCACAATCAGCCCCAGCATTTT.

A few counts support this clone. The rearrangement links TRBV5-5 to TRBJ2-7; maybe TRBD1 (5 bases). Trimming left V 3 bases short and J 0 bases short, with 16 bases between. Germline values: CDR1 SGHKS, CDR2 YYEKEE (reference sequence). The CDR3 covers 16 residues. CDR3 sequence (DNA): TGTGCCAGCAGCTCATCTTCCTGGGGCGGCTCCTACGAGCAGTACTTC. This sequence encodes CASSSSSWGGSYEQYF.

V and J are TRBV7-9 and TRBJ2-6; D is perhaps TRBD2 (6 bases). This CDR3 region has 16 residues. CDR1 SEHNR and CDR2 FQNEAQ come from the germline V gene (reference sequence). V gave up 5 bases and J gave up 3 bases, with 14 bases separating them. CDR3 loop: CASSPASVNGANVLTF. Here the CDR3 DNA reads TGTGCCAGCAGCCCCGCTAGCGTTAATGGGGCCAACGTCCTGACTTTC.

This clone was seen only a few times. The V and J genes are TRBV19 and TRBJ1-1; D gene uncertain. Per the germline V gene, CDR1 is LNHDA and CDR2 is SQIVND (reference sequence). V lost 7 bases, J lost 1 base, and 4 bases lay in between. The CDR3 has 11 amino acids. The CDR3 loop is CASTSNTEAFF. DNA for the CDR3: TGTGCCAGTACCTCGAACACTGAAGCTTTCTTT.

The V gene is TRBV5-4, the J gene TRBJ2-1; 14 nucleotides agree with TRBD2. Trimming took 4 bases from V and 8 from J; bases not matched to a gene: 11. CDR3 length equals 17 residues. Germline loops: CDR1 SGHNT, CDR2 YYREEE (reference sequence). The CDR3, as DNA: TGTGCCAGCAGCGAGACTAGCGGGGGGGCCTACGGAGATGAGCAGTTCTTC. It codes for CASSETSGGAYGDEQFF.

This clone was detected a few times. The CDR3 coding sequence is TGTGCCATCAGCCCGACTAGCGGGGGACCAGATACGCAGTATTTT. Translated: CAISPTSGGPDTQYF. The chain uses TRBV10-3 and TRBJ2-3; 12 bases are a match to TRBD2. The ends lost 6 bases at V and 4 bases at J; junction bases unmatched: 5. This CDR3 comprises 15 residues. Germline-derived CDR1 and CDR2 are ENHRY and SYGVKD.

This chain joins TRBV6-5 and TRBJ1-4; 11 bases agree with TRBD1. Per germline, CDR1 MNHEY and CDR2 SVGAGI. The CDR3 is 16 residues long. V lost 6 bases and J lost 7; bases outside the gene matches: 10. CDR3 region: CASSYGQGARGEKLFF. For the CDR3, the DNA is TGTGCCAGCAGCTACGGACAGGGGGCCCGAGGTGAAAAACTGTTTTTT.

The J gene is TRBJ2-6, the V gene TRBV5-1, with D possibly TRBD2 on 5 matching bases. V lost 2 bases and J 8 bases, leaving 11 bases between the germline ends. Germline V gene data show CDR1 as SGHRS and CDR2 as YFSETQ. The CDR3 has 14 residues. The CDR3 DNA is TGCGCCAGCAGCTTCTCCGAGGGTACCAACGTCCTGACTTTC. This codes for CASSFSEGTNVLTF.

The chain joins TRBV7-2 to TRBJ1-6, with 7 bases identical to TRBD1. With 3 bases clipped from V and 7 bases from J, the junction kept 12 bases outside the gene matches. From germline, CDR1 is SGHTA and CDR2 FQGNSA. The CDR3 loop spans 17 amino acids. CDR3: CASSFRQGSLKNSPLHF. In DNA form, the CDR3 reads TGTGCCAGCAGCTTCCGACAGGGATCCTTGAAGAATTCACCCCTCCACTTT.